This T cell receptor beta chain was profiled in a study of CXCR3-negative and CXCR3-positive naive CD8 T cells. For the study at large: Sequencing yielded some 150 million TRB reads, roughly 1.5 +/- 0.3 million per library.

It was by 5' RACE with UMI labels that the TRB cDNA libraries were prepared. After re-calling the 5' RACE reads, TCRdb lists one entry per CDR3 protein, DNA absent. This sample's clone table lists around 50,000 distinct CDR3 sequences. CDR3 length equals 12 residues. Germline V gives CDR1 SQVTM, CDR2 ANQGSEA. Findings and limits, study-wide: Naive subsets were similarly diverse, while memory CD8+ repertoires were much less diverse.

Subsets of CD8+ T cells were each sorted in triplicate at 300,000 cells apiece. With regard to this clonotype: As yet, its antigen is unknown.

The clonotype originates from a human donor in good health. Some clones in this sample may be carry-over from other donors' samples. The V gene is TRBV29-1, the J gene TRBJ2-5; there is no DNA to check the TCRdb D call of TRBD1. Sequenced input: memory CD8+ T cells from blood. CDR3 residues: CSVELWGETQYF. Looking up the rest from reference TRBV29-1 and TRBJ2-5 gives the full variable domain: SAVISQKPSRDICQRGTSLTIQCQVDSQVTMMFWYRQQPGQSLTLIATANQGSEATYESGFVIDKFPISRPNLTFSTLTVSNMSPEDSSIYLCSVELWGETQYFGPGTRLLVL.